The clone carrying this T cell receptor (beta chain) was picked up a small number of times. In the original processing: Reference gene primer amplification gave nucleated cell count estimates. Some clones are missing from TCRdb's copy, which holds only in-frame ones; the method was immunoSEQ multiplex PCR. V, J and clone size derive from that table, while D and trimming were established from the DNA sequence. Of about 240,000 clones listed, roughly 80% are singletons. This sample was taken from a study of blood T cell repertoires in COVID-19. Whole-study context: The study drew acute and convalescent COVID-19 samples from the United States, Italy and Spain. T cells, B-cell-depleted T cells, or PBMCs provided the cDNA or gDNA that served as material.

The ends lost 5 bases at V and 2 bases at J; junction bases unmatched: 0. The CDR3 runs 12 residues. Germline V gene data show CDR1 as SGHDT and CDR2 as YYEEEE. The source material was peripheral blood. This TCR came from a woman over 75 with acute or convalescent COVID-19. The chain carries TRBV5-6 and TRBJ1-2, with 7 nucleotides matching TRBD1. CDR3: CASRTGNYGYTF. The CDR3 DNA reads TGTGCCAGCAGGACAGGGAACTATGGCTACACCTTC.